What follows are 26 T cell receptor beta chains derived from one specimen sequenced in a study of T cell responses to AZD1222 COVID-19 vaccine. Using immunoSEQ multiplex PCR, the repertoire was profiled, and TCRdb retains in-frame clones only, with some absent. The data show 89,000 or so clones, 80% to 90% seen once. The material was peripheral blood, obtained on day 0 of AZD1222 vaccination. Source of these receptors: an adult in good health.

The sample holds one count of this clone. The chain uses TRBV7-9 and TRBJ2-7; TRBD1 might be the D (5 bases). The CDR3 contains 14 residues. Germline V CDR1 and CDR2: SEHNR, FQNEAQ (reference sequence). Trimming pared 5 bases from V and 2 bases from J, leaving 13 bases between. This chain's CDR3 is CASSITGDTYEQYF. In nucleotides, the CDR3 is TGTGCCAGCAGCATAACAGGTGATACCTACGAGCAGTACTTC.

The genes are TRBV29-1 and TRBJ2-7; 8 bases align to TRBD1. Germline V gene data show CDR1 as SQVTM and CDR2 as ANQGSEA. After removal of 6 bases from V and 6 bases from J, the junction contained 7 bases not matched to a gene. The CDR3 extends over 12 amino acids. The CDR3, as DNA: TGCAGCGTGAGGCAGGGGGCTGCCGAGCAGTACTTC. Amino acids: CSVRQGAAEQYF.

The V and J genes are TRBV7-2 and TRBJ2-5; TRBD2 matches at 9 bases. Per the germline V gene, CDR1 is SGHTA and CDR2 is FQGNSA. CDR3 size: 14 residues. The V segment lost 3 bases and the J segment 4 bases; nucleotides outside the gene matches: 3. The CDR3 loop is CASSFPRGGETQYF. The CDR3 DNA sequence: TGTGCCAGCAGCTTTCCGCGGGGGGGAGAGACCCAGTACTTC.

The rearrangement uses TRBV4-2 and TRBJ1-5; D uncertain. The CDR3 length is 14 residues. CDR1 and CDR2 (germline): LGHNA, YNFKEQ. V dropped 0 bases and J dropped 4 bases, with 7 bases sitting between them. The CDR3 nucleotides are TGTGCCAGCAGCCAAGACAGGCTGAATCAGCCCCAGCATTTT. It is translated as CASSQDRLNQPQHF.

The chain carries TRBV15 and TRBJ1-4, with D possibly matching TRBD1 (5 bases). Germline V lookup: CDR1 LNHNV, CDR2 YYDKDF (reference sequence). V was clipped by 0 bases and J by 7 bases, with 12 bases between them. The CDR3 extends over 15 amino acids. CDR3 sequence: CATSRDGGPTEKLFF. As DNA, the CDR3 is TGTGCCACCAGCAGAGACGGGGGACCCACTGAAAAACTGTTTTTT.

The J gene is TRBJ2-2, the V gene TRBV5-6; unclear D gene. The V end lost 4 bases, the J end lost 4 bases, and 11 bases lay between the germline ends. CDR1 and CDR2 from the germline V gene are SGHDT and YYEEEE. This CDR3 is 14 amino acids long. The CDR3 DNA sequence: TGTGCCAGCAGCCTGGGGTGGACCACCGGGGAGCTGTTTTTT. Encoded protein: CASSLGWTTGELFF.

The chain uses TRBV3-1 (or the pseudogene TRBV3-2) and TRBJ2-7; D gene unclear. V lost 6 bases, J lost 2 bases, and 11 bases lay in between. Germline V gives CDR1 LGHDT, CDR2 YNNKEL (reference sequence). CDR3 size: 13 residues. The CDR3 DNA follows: TGTGCCAGCAGTCCTGACGTCACCTACGAGCAGTACTTC. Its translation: CASSPDVTYEQYF.

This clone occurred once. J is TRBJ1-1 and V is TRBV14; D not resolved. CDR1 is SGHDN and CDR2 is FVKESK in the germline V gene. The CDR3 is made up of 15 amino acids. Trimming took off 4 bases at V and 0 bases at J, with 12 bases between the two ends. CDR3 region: CASSPQQTLNTEAFF. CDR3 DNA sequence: TGTGCCAGCAGCCCCCAGCAGACCTTGAACACTGAAGCTTTCTTT.

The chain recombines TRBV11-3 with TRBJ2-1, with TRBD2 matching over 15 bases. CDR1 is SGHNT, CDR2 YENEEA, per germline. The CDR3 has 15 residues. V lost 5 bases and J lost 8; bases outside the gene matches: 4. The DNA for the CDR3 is TGTGCCAGCAGCCGGACTAGCGGGAGGGTCTATGAGCAGTTCTTC. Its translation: CASSRTSGRVYEQFF.

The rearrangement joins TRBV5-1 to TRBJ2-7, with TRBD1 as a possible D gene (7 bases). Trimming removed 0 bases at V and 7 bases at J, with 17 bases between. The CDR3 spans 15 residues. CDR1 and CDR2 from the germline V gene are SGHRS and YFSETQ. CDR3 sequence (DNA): TGCGCCAGCAGCTTGGTCTTGGAGGGGGCGAGGGAGCAGTACTTC. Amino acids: CASSLVLEGAREQYF.

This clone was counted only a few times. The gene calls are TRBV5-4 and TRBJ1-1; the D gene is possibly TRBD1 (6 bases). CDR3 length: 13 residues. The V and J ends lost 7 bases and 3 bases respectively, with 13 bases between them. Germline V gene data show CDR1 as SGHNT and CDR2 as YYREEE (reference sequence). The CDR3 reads CASRGGSHTEAFF. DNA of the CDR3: TGTGCCAGCCGGGGGGGCTCTCACACTGAAGCTTTCTTT.

The CDR3: CASSYSRNEQFF. In DNA, the CDR3 is TGTGCCAGCAGCTATAGCCGCAATGAGCAGTTCTTC. The J gene is TRBJ2-1, the V gene TRBV7-2; D ambiguous. Germline CDR1 and CDR2: SGHTA and FQGNSA. V lost 4 bases and J 6 bases, leaving 7 bases between the germline ends. CDR3 length equals 12 residues.

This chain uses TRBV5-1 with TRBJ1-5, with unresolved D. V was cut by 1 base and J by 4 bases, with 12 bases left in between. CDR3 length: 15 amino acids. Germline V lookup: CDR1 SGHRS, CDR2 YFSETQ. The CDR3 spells CASSLKLEENQPQHF. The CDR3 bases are TGCGCCAGCAGCTTGAAATTGGAGGAAAATCAGCCCCAGCATTTT.

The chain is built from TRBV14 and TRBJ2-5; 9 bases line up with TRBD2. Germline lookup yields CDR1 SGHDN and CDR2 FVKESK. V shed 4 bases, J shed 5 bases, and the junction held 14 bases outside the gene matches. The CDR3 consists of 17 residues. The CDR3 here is CASSPDRPLAGSETQYF. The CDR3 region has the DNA TGTGCCAGCAGCCCCGATCGACCGCTAGCGGGAAGTGAGACCCAGTACTTC.

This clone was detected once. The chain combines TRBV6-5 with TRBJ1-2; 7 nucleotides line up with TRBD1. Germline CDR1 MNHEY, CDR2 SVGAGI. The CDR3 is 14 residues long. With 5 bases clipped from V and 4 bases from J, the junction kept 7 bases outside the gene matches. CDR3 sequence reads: CASSLDRAPYGYTF. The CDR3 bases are TGTGCCAGCAGTCTCGACAGGGCTCCCTATGGCTACACCTTC.

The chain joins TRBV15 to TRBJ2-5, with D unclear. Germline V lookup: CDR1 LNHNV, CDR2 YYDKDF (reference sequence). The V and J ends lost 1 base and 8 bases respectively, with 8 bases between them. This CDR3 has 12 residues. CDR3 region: CATSRGPATQYF. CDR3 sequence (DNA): TGTGCCACCAGCAGAGGCCCGGCTACCCAGTACTTC.

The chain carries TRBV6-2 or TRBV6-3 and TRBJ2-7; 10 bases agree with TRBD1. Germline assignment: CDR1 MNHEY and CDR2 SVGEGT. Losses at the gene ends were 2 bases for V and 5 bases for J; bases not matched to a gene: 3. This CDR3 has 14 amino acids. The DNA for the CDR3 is TGTGCCAGCAGTTACCCTGGACAGGGGGACGAGCAGTACTTC. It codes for CASSYPGQGDEQYF.

As DNA, the CDR3 is TGCAGCGTTGAAGATCAACGGAGGGGAACAGCCAAAAACATTCAGTACTTC. Residues: CSVEDQRRGTAKNIQYF. The genes are TRBV29-1 and TRBJ2-4; a possible D gene is TRBD2 (6 bases). Per the germline V gene, CDR1 is SQVTM and CDR2 is ANQGSEA. The CDR3 contains 17 residues. V lost 0 bases and J 0 bases, leaving 15 bases between the germline ends.

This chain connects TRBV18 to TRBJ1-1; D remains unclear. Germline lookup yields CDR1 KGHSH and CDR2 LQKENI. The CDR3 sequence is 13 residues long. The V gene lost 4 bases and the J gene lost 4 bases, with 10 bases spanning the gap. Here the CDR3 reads CASSQGEGTEAFF. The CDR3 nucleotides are TGTGCCAGCTCACAGGGCGAAGGCACTGAAGCTTTCTTT.

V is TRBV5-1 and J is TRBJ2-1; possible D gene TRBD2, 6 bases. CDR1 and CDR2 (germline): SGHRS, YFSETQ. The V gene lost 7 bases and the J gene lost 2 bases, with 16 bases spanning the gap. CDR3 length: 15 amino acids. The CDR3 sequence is CASQSGTPTYNEQFF. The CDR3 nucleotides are TGCGCCAGCCAGTCGGGGACTCCTACCTACAATGAGCAGTTCTTC.

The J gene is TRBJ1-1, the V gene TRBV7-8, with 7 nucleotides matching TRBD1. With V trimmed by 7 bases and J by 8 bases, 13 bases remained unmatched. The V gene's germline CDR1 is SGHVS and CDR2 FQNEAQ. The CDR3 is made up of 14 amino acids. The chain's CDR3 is CASTINKGASEAFF. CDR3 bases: TGTGCCAGCACCATTAATAAGGGGGCTTCGGAAGCTTTCTTT.

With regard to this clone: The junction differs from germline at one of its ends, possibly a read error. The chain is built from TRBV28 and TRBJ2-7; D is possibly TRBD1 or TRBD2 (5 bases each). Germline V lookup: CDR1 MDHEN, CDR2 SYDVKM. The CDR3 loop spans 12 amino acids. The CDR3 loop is CASSSYPGTADF. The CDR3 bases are TGTGCCAGCAGTTCCTATCCCGGGACGGCCGACTTC.

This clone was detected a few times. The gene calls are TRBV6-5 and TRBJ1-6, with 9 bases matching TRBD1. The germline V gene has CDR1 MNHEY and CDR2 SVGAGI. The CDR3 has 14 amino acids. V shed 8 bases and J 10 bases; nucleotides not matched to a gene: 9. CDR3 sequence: CASGAGTGHSPLHF. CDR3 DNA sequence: TGTGCCAGCGGCGCCGGGACAGGGCACTCACCCCTCCACTTT.

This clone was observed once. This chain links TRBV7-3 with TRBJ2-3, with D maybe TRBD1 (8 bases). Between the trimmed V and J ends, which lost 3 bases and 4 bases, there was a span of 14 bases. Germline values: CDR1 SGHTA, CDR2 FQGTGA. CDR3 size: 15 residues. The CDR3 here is CASSLTGEGSDTQYF. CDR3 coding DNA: TGTGCCAGCAGCTTGACAGGGGAGGGATCAGATACGCAGTATTTT.

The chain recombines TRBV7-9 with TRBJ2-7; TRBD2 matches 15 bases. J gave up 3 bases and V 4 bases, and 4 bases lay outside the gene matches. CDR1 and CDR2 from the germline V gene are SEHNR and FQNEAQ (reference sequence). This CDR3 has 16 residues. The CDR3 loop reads CASSSGTSGRIYEQYF. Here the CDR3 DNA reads TGTGCCAGCAGCTCTGGGACTAGCGGGAGGATCTACGAGCAGTACTTC. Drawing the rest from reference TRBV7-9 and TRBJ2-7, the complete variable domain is DTGVSQNPRHKITKRGQNVTFRCDPISEHNRLYWYRQTLGQGPEFLTYFQNEAQLEKSRLLSDRFSAERPKGSFSTLEIQRTEQGDSAMYLCASSSGTSGRIYEQYFGPGTRLTVT.

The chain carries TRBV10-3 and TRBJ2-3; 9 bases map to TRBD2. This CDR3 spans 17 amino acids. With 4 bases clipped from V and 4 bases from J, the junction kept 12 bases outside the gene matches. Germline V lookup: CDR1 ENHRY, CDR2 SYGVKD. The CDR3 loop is CAISGDDSGSGPDTQYF. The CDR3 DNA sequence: TGTGCCATCAGTGGGGACGATAGCGGGAGCGGCCCAGATACGCAGTATTTT.